This T cell receptor beta chain was identified during a study of cytomegalovirus exposure and HLA in healthy donors. On the study more broadly: Most genotyped donors, around four fifths of about 400, had Caucasian-associated genetic ancestry.

13 Jbeta primers and 60 Vbeta primers were used for the PCR. TCRdb's table, derived via immunoSEQ multiplex PCR, lists solely in-frame clones and lacks some. This repertoire shows 100,000 to 120,000 clones, about 70% found once; its top ten account for roughly 3.2%. This clone was detected only a few times. The specimen was PBMCs. This TCR was sampled from a man aged 25-45 years in good health and CMV-seronegative.

CDR3 coding DNA: TGTGCCAGCAGCCAGACTAGCGGGAGTCCTGAGCAGTTCTTC. Protein: CASSQTSGSPEQFF. The chain is built from TRBV11-2 and TRBJ2-1; TRBD2 agrees at 12 bases. Trimming cost V 5 bases and J 9 bases; bases outside gene matches: 5. The CDR3 sequence is 14 residues long. Germline V gene lookup returns CDR1 SGHAT and CDR2 FQNNGV.